Shown below are 8 T cell receptor beta chains from a single sample sequenced in a study of PD-L1 blockade in urothelial cancer. Stated time point: pretreatment peripheral blood. The data were produced by immunoSEQ multiplex PCR, yet TCRdb's version contains in-frame clones alone and is incomplete. The table shows fewer than 45,000 clones, with about four fifths occurring only once. This sample comprised PBMCs, obtained around atezolizumab (anti-PD-L1) treatment. The receptors derive from a man aged 60 to 69 with urothelial cancer.

The chain links TRBV5-1 to TRBJ1-6; D is perhaps TRBD1 (6 bases). V was cut by 2 bases and J by 0 bases, with 12 bases left in between. The CDR3 spans 17 residues. Germline CDR1 reads SGHRS; CDR2 reads YFSETQ. CDR3: CASSLTGPSSYNSPLHF. CDR3 DNA sequence: TGCGCCAGCAGCTTAACAGGGCCCAGCTCCTATAATTCACCCCTCCACTTT.

CDR3 sequence: CASSLGSGVGEQFF. CDR3 DNA: TGTGCCAGCAGCTTAGGTTCAGGGGTTGGAGAGCAGTTCTTC. The rearrangement uses TRBV7-8 and TRBJ2-1; weak D call: TRBD1 (6 bases). CDR3 size: 14 residues. V was shortened by 1 base and J by 10 bases, with 14 bases between the two germline ends. Germline V CDR1 and CDR2: SGHVS, FQNEAQ. Combining the CDR3 with reference TRBV7-8 and TRBJ2-1 gives the whole variable domain GAGVSQSPRYKVAKRGQDVALRCDPISGHVSLFWYQQALGQGPEFLTYFQNEAQLDKSGLPSDRFFAERPEGSVSTLKIQRTQQEDSAVYLCASSLGSGVGEQFFGPGTRLTVL.

The V gene is TRBV19, the J gene TRBJ1-6; D is undetermined. Germline CDR1 and CDR2: LNHDA and SQIVND (reference sequence). The CDR3 consists of 13 residues. V was shortened by 5 bases and J by 10 bases, with 12 bases between the two germline ends. CDR3 bases: TGTGCCAGTAGTGTGCAGGTTCGCTCACCCCTCCACTTT. Translated, it gives CASSVQVRSPLHF.

The chain couples TRBV19 to TRBJ1-6, with D uncertain. The V end was cut by 6 bases, the J end by 3 bases, with 12 bases between. The CDR3 consists of 15 residues. The germline V gene has CDR1 LNHDA and CDR2 SQIVND (reference sequence). CDR3 nucleotides: TGTGCCAGTAGGAAGGAGCGCTACTATAATTCACCCCTCCACTTT. Amino acid sequence: CASRKERYYNSPLHF. Drawing the rest from reference TRBV19 and TRBJ1-6, the complete variable domain is DGGITQSPKYLFRKEGQNVTLSCEQNLNHDAMYWYRQDPGQGLRLIYYSQIVNDFQKGDIAEGYSVSREKKESFPLTVTSAQKNPTAFYLCASRKERYYNSPLHFGNGTRLTVT.

The V call is TRBV28, the J call TRBJ1-2, with a possible D match to TRBD1 (6 bases). This CDR3 region has 13 residues. Germline lookup yields CDR1 MDHEN and CDR2 SYDVKM. V was shortened by 7 bases and J by 7 bases, with 16 bases between the two germline ends. The CDR3 DNA reads TGTGCCAGCACCGGACAGCGGACGGCTGGCTACACCTTC. Amino acid sequence: CASTGQRTAGYTF.

There are a few counts of this clone. The chain couples TRBV28 to TRBJ2-1; D may be TRBD2 (6 bases). The germline V and J ends were trimmed by 2 bases and 6 bases, with 20 bases remaining between them. This CDR3 comprises 17 residues. Germline values: CDR1 MDHEN, CDR2 SYDVKM. In DNA form, the CDR3 reads TGTGCCAGCAGTTTAAGCCTCACGAAGAGGCGGGGCAATGAGCAGTTCTTC. This gives the protein CASSLSLTKRRGNEQFF.

V gene TRBV27 combines with J gene TRBJ1-5; 9 nucleotides match TRBD1. Germline CDR1 reads MNHEY; CDR2 reads SMNVEV (reference sequence). The CDR3 extends over 17 amino acids. Trimming at V came to 5 bases and at J to 4 bases, leaving 12 bases not matched to a gene. This chain's CDR3 is CASSPLPGGTGNQPQHF. The CDR3 nucleotides read TGTGCCAGCAGTCCCCTCCCAGGTGGGACAGGGAATCAGCCCCAGCATTTT.

This clone is a singleton in its sample. This rearrangement joins TRBV28 to TRBJ1-1; D call uncertain. Trimming left V 4 bases short and J 11 bases short, with 26 bases between. The CDR3 has 16 amino acids. The germline V gene has CDR1 MDHEN and CDR2 SYDVKM. CDR3 sequence (DNA): TGTGCCAGCAGTTCCAAGCGGCTGGTCTCCCCTGCGGGGGCTTTCTTT. Protein: CASSSKRLVSPAGAFF.